The TCR beta chain described here comes from a study of ipilimumab plus nivolumab after autologous stem cell transplantation. Across the whole study: The DLBCL cohort had primary refractory and relapsed disease, with 18-month progression-free survival of approximately 87% and 28%. Study-level results: The authors say TCR, Treg and microbiome findings warrant further study.

The repertoire was sequenced with immunoSEQ multiplex PCR; TCRdb's copy has only in-frame clones and lacks some. The sample lists 8,000 to 11,000 clones; about 78% were seen once. CDR1 is SEHNR, CDR2 FQNEAQ, per germline (reference sequence). The CDR3 is 15 residues long. The trim removed 5 bases at V and 10 bases at J, leaving 9 bases unmatched. For this clone: Its antigen is undetermined.

Patients got ipilimumab 1 mg/kg beginning 14 to 28 days post-transplant. The V gene is TRBV7-9, the J gene TRBJ1-6; TRBD1 aligns across 9 bases. The TCR comes from a male donor with diffuse large B-cell lymphoma. The sample consisted of PBMCs, taken in a trial of ipilimumab plus nivolumab as post-transplant consolidation. The chain's CDR3 is CASSLRQGVDSPLHF. In DNA form, the CDR3 reads TGTGCCAGCAGCCTGAGACAGGGGGTGGACTCACCCCTCCACTTT.